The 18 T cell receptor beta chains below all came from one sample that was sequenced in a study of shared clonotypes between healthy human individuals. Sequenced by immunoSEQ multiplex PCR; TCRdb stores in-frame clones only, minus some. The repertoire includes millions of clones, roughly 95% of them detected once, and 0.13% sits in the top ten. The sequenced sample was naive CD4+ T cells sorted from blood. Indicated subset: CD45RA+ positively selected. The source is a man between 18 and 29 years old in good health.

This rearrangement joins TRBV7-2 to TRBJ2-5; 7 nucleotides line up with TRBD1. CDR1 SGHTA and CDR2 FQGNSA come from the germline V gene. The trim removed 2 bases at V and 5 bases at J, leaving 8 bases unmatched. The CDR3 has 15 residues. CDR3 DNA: TGTGCCAGCAGCTTACTGGGACAGATGTACGAGACCCAGTACTTC. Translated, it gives CASSLLGQMYETQYF.

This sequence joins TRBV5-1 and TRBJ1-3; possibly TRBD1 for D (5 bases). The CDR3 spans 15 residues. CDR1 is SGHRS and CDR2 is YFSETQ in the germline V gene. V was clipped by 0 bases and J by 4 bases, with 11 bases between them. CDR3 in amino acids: CASSLEAGLGNTIYF. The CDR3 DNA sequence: TGCGCCAGCAGCTTGGAGGCAGGGTTGGGAAACACCATATATTTT. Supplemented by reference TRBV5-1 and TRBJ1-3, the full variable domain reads KAGVTQTPRYLIKTRGQQVTLSCSPISGHRSVSWYQQTPGQGLQFLFEYFSETQRNKGNFPGRFSGRQFSNSRSEMNVSTLELGDSALYLCASSLEAGLGNTIYFGEGSWLTVV.

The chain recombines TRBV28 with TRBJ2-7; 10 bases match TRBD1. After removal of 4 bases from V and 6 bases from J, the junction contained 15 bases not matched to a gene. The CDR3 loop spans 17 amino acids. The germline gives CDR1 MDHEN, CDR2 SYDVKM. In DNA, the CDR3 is TGTGCCAGCAGTTCCCCGGGACAGGGGTTGAATATGGGCGAGCAGTACTTC. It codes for CASSSPGQGLNMGEQYF.

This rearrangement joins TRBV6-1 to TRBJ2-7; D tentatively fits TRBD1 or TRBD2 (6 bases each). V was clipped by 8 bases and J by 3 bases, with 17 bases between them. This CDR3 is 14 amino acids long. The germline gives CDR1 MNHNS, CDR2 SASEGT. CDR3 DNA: TGTGCCAGCGGGGGACTGGGGACAAGCTACGAGCAGTACTTC. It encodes CASGGLGTSYEQYF.

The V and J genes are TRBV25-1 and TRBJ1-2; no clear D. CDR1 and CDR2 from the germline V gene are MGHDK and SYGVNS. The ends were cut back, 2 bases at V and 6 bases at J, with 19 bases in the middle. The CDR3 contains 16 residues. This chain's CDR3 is CASSEPMGRSEDGYTF. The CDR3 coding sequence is TGTGCCAGCAGTGAACCGATGGGGAGATCGGAGGATGGCTACACCTTC.

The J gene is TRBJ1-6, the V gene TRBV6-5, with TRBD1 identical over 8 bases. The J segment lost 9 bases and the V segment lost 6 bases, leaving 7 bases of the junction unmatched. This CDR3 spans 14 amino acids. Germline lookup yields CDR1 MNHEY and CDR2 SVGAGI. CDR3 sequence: CASRGQGRSSPLHF. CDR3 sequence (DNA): TGTGCCAGCAGAGGACAGGGTAGGAGTTCACCCCTCCACTTT.

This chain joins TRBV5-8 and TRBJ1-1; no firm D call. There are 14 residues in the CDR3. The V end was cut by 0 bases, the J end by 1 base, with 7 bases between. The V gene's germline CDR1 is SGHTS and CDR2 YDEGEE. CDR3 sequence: CASSLVDANTEAFF. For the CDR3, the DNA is TGTGCCAGCAGCTTGGTGGATGCGAACACTGAAGCTTTCTTT.

The CDR3 region is CASSQDLMTRKFYEQYF. CDR3 sequence (DNA): TGCGCCAGCAGCCAAGATCTGATGACGCGCAAGTTCTACGAGCAGTACTTC. V gene TRBV4-1 combines with J gene TRBJ2-7, with unresolved D. The germline gives CDR1 MGHRA, CDR2 YSYEKL. V was cut by 0 bases and J by 3 bases, with 18 bases left in between. There are 17 residues in the CDR3.

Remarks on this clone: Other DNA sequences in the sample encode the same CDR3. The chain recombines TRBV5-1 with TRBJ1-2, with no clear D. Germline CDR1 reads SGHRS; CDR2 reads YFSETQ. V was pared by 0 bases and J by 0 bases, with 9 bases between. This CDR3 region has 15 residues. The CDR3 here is CASSLAGTSNYGYTF. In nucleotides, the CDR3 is TGCGCCAGCAGCTTGGCTGGAACATCTAACTATGGCTACACCTTC.

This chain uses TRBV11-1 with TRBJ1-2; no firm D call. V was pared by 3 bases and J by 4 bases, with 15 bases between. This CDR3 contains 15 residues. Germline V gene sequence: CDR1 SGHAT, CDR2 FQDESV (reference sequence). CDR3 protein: CASSLEPTPFYGYTF. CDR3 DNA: TGTGCCAGCAGCTTGGAACCAACGCCTTTCTATGGCTACACCTTC. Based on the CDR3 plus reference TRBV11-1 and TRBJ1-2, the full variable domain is EAEVAQSPRYKITEKSQAVAFWCDPISGHATLYWYRQILGQGPELLVQFQDESVVDDSQLPKDRFSAERLKGVDSTLKIQPAELGDSAMYLCASSLEPTPFYGYTFGSGTRLTVV.

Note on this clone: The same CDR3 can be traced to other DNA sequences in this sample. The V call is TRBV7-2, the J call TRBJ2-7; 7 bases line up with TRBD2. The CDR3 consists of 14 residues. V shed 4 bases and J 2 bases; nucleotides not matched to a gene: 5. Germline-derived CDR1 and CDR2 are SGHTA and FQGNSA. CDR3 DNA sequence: TGTGCCAGCAGCTCCGGGACTATTACCTACGAGCAGTACTTC. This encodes CASSSGTITYEQYF.

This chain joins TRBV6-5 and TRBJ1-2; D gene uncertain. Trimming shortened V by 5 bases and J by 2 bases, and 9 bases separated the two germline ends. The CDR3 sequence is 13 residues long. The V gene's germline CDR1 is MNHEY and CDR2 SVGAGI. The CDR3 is CASSRTLNYGYTF. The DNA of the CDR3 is TGTGCCAGCAGTCGGACTCTCAACTATGGCTACACCTTC.

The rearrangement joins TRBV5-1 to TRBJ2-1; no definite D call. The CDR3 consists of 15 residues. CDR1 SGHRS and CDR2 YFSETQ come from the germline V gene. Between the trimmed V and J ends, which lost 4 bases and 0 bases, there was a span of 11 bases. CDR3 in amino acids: CASSVEVSSYNEQFF. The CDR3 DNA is TGCGCCAGCAGCGTCGAGGTTAGCTCCTACAATGAGCAGTTCTTC.

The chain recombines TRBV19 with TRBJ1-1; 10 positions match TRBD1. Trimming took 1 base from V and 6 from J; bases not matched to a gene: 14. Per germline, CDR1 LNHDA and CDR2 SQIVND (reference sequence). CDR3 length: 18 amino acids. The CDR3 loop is CASSIGQGQGKVSAEAFF. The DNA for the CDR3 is TGTGCCAGTAGTATAGGTCAGGGACAGGGGAAAGTGAGTGCTGAAGCTTTCTTT.

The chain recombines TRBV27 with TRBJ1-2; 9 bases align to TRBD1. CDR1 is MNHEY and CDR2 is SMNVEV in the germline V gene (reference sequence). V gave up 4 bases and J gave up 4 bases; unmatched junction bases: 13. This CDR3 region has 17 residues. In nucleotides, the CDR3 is TGTGCCAGCAGTTCTAGCCGCTGGGACAGGGCGGGCTATGGCTACACCTTC. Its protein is CASSSSRWDRAGYGYTF.

This CDR3 reads CALKSDGNSPLHF. CDR3 coding DNA: TGTGCCCTCAAGTCGGACGGGAATTCACCCCTCCACTTT. This chain joins TRBV10-3 and TRBJ1-6; no clear D. The V end lost 11 bases, the J end lost 7 bases, and 15 bases lay between the germline ends. The CDR3 is 13 residues long. From germline, CDR1 is ENHRY and CDR2 SYGVKD.

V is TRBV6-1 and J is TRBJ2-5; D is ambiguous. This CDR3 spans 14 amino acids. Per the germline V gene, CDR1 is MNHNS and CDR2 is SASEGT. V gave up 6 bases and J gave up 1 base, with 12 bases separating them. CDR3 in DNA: TGTGCCAGCAGCGTCGTGGGCGGCCAAGAGACCCAGTACTTC. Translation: CASSVVGGQETQYF.

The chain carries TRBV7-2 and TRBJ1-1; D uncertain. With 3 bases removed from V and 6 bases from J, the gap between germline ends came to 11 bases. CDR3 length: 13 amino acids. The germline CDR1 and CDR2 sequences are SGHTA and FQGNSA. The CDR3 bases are TGTGCCAGCAGCTTCATAGGGAAGGCTGAAGCTTTCTTT. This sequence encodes CASSFIGKAEAFF.